This T cell receptor (beta chain) appears in the sequencing data of a study of OX40 agonist ivuxolimab in advanced cancers. This clone was counted between two and nine times. The antigen is undetermined. Germline V gives CDR1 SGHRS, CDR2 YFSETQ. This CDR3 is 15 amino acids long. The ends were cut back, 2 bases at V and 4 bases at J, with 14 bases in the middle. Clones were read by immunoSEQ multiplex PCR, and TCRdb kept only the in-frame ones, dropping some. The profile shows some 65,000 clones, 87% of them singletons. The study's findings and limits: Expanded peripheral T-cell antigen specificity went undetermined. Averaging showed that CD8+ T cells had more expanded clones than CD4+ did.

The sample here was CD4+ or CD8+ T cells sorted from blood, taken in a trial of the OX40 agonist ivuxolimab. J is TRBJ2-3 and V is TRBV5-1; D is possibly TRBD1 (6 bases). This clonotype originated in an adult with an advanced solid tumor such as melanoma, head and neck, liver or kidney cancer. DNA of the CDR3: TGCGCCAGCAGCTTACAGGGCTCGAACTCAGATACGCAGTATTTT. This codes for CASSLQGSNSDTQYF.